These 29 T cell receptor beta chains were sequenced from one sample in a study of blood T cell repertoires in COVID-19. Some clones are missing from TCRdb's copy, which holds only in-frame ones; the method was immunoSEQ multiplex PCR. The sample holds some 200,000 clones, approximately 78% seen once. The source material was peripheral blood. The origin of the receptors is an elderly woman with acute or convalescent COVID-19.

The V gene is TRBV12-3 or TRBV12-4, the J gene TRBJ1-4, with 8 bases identical to TRBD1. The CDR3 spans 13 residues. The V segment lost 5 bases and the J segment 7 bases; nucleotides outside the gene matches: 3. The CDR3 loop reads CASSITGGEKLFF. CDR3 nucleotides: TGTGCCAGCAGTATAACAGGGGGTGAAAAACTGTTTTTT.

The chain uses TRBV15 and TRBJ2-1; 10 nucleotides line up with TRBD2. Germline lookup yields CDR1 LNHNV and CDR2 YYDKDF (reference sequence). The junction had 8 bases not matched to a gene; V was cut back by 6 bases and J by 6 bases. CDR3 length: 15 residues. The CDR3 nucleotides read TGTGCCACCAGGACCGGGACTAGCGATGTCAATGAGCAGTTCTTC. Translating it yields CATRTGTSDVNEQFF.

This clone occurred a few times. The gene calls are TRBV29-1 and TRBJ2-1; TRBD1 aligns across 10 bases. With 6 bases clipped from V and 9 bases from J, the junction kept 8 bases outside the gene matches. The CDR3 covers 13 residues. Per the germline V gene, CDR1 is SQVTM and CDR2 is ANQGSEA. The CDR3 DNA reads as TGCAGCGTGGGACAGGGGTATGATGGTGAGCAGTTCTTC. This translates into CSVGQGYDGEQFF.

In nucleotides, the CDR3 is TGTGCCAGCAGCTTGTTCAGCTCTGGGGCCAACGTCCTGACTTTC. Its protein is CASSLFSSGANVLTF. This chain joins TRBV11-3 and TRBJ2-6; no definite D call. CDR3 size: 15 residues. Per the germline V gene, CDR1 is SGHNT and CDR2 is YENEEA. With 3 bases removed from V and 0 bases from J, the gap between germline ends came to 6 bases.

The chain employs TRBV5-1 and TRBJ2-6, with D hard to call. V lost 4 bases and J 2 bases, leaving 10 bases between the germline ends. From germline, CDR1 is SGHRS and CDR2 YFSETQ. The CDR3 is made up of 15 amino acids. CDR3 nucleotides: TGCGCCAGCAGCCCCCGGCAGGCTGGGGCCAACGTCCTGACTTTC. As protein: CASSPRQAGANVLTF. Together with reference TRBV5-1 and TRBJ2-6, the CDR3 gives the full variable domain: KAGVTQTPRYLIKTRGQQVTLSCSPISGHRSVSWYQQTPGQGLQFLFEYFSETQRNKGNFPGRFSGRQFSNSRSEMNVSTLELGDSALYLCASSPRQAGANVLTFGAGSRLTVL.

The rearrangement links TRBV3-1 (or the pseudogene TRBV3-2) to TRBJ1-2; the D is unclear. Trimming took off 1 base at V and 5 bases at J, with 17 bases between the two ends. The CDR3 consists of 16 residues. CDR1 is LGHDT and CDR2 is YNNKEL in the germline V gene (reference sequence). The CDR3 reads CASSQAGPRGLYGYTF. The DNA of the CDR3 is TGTGCCAGCAGCCAAGCCGGGCCCCGTGGACTTTATGGCTACACCTTC.

The chain employs TRBV5-8 and TRBJ1-5; TRBD1 might be the D (5 bases). Trimming pared 3 bases from V and 7 bases from J, leaving 14 bases between. In germline, CDR1 is SGHTS, CDR2 YDEGEE. The CDR3 is 14 amino acids. CDR3: CASSSGPGEQPQHF. The CDR3 DNA reads as TGTGCCAGCAGCTCCGGGCCGGGGGAACAGCCCCAGCATTTT.

This clone was observed a handful of times. This rearrangement joins TRBV19 to TRBJ1-1; no clear D. There are 13 residues in the CDR3. Per germline, CDR1 LNHDA and CDR2 SQIVND (reference sequence). The V end was cut by 3 bases, the J end by 7 bases, with 12 bases between. CDR3 in DNA: TGTGCCAGTAGTATCATGGGCATTAGTGAAGCTTTCTTT. It is translated as CASSIMGISEAFF.

V usage is TRBV9 and J usage is TRBJ2-1; D is possibly TRBD2 (6 bases). Germline CDR1 is SGDLS and CDR2 is YYNGEE. This CDR3 contains 15 residues. V was cut by 1 base and J by 4 bases, with 12 bases left in between. CDR3 residues: CASSVRDREYNEQFF. Here the CDR3 DNA reads TGTGCCAGCAGCGTAAGGGACCGGGAGTACAATGAGCAGTTCTTC.

The chain uses TRBV5-1 and TRBJ2-5, with 7 bases lining up with TRBD1. Unmatched junction bases numbered 3, after V lost 2 bases and J lost 2 bases. The germline V gene has CDR1 SGHRS and CDR2 YFSETQ. The CDR3 length is 14 residues. CDR3: CASSLEDRQETQYF. The CDR3, as DNA: TGCGCCAGCAGCTTAGAGGACAGGCAAGAGACCCAGTACTTC.

CDR3 in amino acids: CSASTQGQVGVYGYTF. The CDR3 DNA reads as TGCAGTGCTAGTACCCAGGGACAGGTCGGTGTCTATGGCTACACCTTC. The rearrangement links TRBV20-1 to TRBJ1-2, with TRBD1 matching 8 bases. The germline CDR1 and CDR2 sequences are DFQATT and SNEGSKA (reference sequence). The CDR3 runs 16 residues. V lost 3 bases, J lost 4 bases, and 13 bases stayed unmatched.

The chain has TRBV19 and TRBJ1-4; 10 bases agree with TRBD1. The CDR3 sequence is 15 residues long. Per the germline V gene, CDR1 is LNHDA and CDR2 is SQIVND (reference sequence). J gave up 7 bases and V 3 bases, and 5 bases lay outside the gene matches. The DNA of the CDR3 is TGTGCCAGTAGTATGGGACAGGGGAGTCGTGAAAAACTGTTTTTT. This sequence encodes CASSMGQGSREKLFF.

The chain employs TRBV27 and TRBJ1-2, with 7 bases that match TRBD1. Unmatched junction bases numbered 8, after V lost 6 bases and J lost 4 bases. This CDR3 has 14 amino acids. In germline, CDR1 is MNHEY, CDR2 SMNVEV (reference sequence). Here the CDR3 DNA reads TGTGCCAGCAGCCAAGGGACAGAACTCTATGGCTACACCTTC. Its protein is CASSQGTELYGYTF.

This clone was counted once. The chain joins TRBV7-2 to TRBJ1-2; the match to TRBD1 covers 8 bases. This CDR3 is 14 amino acids long. With V trimmed by 7 bases and J by 8 bases, 12 bases remained unmatched. The germline CDR1 and CDR2 sequences are SGHTA and FQGNSA. In nucleotides, the CDR3 is TGTGCCAGCACCCAGGGAGGCAGGGGGCACGGCTACACCTTC. It codes for CASTQGGRGHGYTF.

V is TRBV4-2 and J is TRBJ2-3, with TRBD2 as a possible D gene (5 bases). CDR1 LGHNA and CDR2 YNFKEQ come from the germline V gene. The CDR3 is 15 residues long. V lost 0 bases, J lost 8 bases, and 15 bases lay in between. The CDR3 loop is CASSQELALVGTQYF. For the CDR3, the DNA is TGTGCCAGCAGCCAAGAGCTAGCCCTCGTGGGTACGCAGTATTTT.

The chain carries TRBV11-2 and TRBJ2-7; 8 bases line up with TRBD2. The CDR3 covers 16 residues. The V and J ends lost 5 bases and 1 base, in that order; junction bases with no gene match: 10. Per the germline V gene, CDR1 is SGHAT and CDR2 is FQNNGV. The chain's CDR3 is CASSTRLAPNSYEQYF. For the CDR3, the DNA is TGTGCCAGCAGCACCCGACTAGCGCCCAATTCCTACGAGCAGTACTTC.

The CDR3 sequence is CASSPGTSGGSSYNEQFF. The CDR3 nucleotides read TGCGCCAGCAGCCCAGGGACTAGCGGGGGAAGCTCCTACAATGAGCAGTTCTTC. The chain carries TRBV5-1 and TRBJ2-1, with 14 bases matching TRBD2. The CDR3 loop spans 18 amino acids. V lost 4 bases, J lost 0 bases, and 6 bases stayed unmatched. Per the germline V gene, CDR1 is SGHRS and CDR2 is YFSETQ.

V gene TRBV18 combines with J gene TRBJ1-1; 7 nucleotides line up with TRBD1. After removal of 3 bases from V and 2 bases from J, the junction contained 6 bases not matched to a gene. CDR3 length: 15 amino acids. Germline-derived CDR1 and CDR2 are KGHSH and LQKENI. The DNA for the CDR3 is TGTGCCAGCTCACCCGCTGGGACAGCCAACACTGAAGCTTTCTTT. It encodes CASSPAGTANTEAFF.

This chain links TRBV6-2 or TRBV6-3 with TRBJ2-1; 8 nucleotides agree with TRBD2. Germline CDR1 reads MNHEY; CDR2 reads SVGEGT. This CDR3 comprises 14 residues. The trim removed 5 bases at V and 10 bases at J, leaving 10 bases unmatched. DNA for the CDR3: TGTGCCAGCAGTCTAAGCGGGGGCCCCCACGAGCAGTTCTTC. It specifies CASSLSGGPHEQFF.

The V call is TRBV19, the J call TRBJ1-1, with 9 bases lining up with TRBD1. Germline CDR1 reads LNHDA; CDR2 reads SQIVND (reference sequence). The J segment lost 0 bases and the V segment lost 8 bases, leaving 10 bases of the junction unmatched. The CDR3 sequence is 16 residues long. The CDR3 DNA follows: TGTGCCAGTTCTGACAGGGGGATGGTTTTGAACACTGAAGCTTTCTTT. Encoded protein: CASSDRGMVLNTEAFF. The entire variable domain, with the rest obtained from reference TRBV19 and TRBJ1-1, is as follows: DGGITQSPKYLFRKEGQNVTLSCEQNLNHDAMYWYRQDPGQGLRLIYYSQIVNDFQKGDIAEGYSVSREKKESFPLTVTSAQKNPTAFYLCASSDRGMVLNTEAFFGQGTRLTVV.

As regards this clone: The sample carries other DNA sequences with the same CDR3. The chain couples TRBV7-2 to TRBJ2-5; D call uncertain. V was cut by 0 bases and J by 2 bases, with 4 bases left in between. This CDR3 is built from 13 residues. Germline loops: CDR1 SGHTA, CDR2 FQGNSA. This chain's CDR3 is CASSLARQETQYF. CDR3 DNA: TGTGCCAGCAGCTTAGCCCGGCAAGAGACCCAGTACTTC.

CDR3 nucleotides: TGTGCCAGCAGCCCTGACCTGCTTCAGGGAGGTGGAGAGACCCAGTACTTC. Its protein is CASSPDLLQGGGETQYF. The chain has TRBV11-3 and TRBJ2-5; perhaps TRBD2 as D (6 bases). The CDR3 runs 17 residues. The germline CDR1 and CDR2 sequences are SGHNT and YENEEA. Trimming cost V 5 bases and J 4 bases, with 23 bases left between them. Looking up the rest from reference TRBV11-3 and TRBJ2-5 gives the full variable domain: EAGVVQSPRYKIIEKKQPVAFWCNPISGHNTLYWYLQNLGQGPELLIRYENEEAVDDSQLPKDRFSAERLKGVDSTLKIQPAELGDSAVYLCASSPDLLQGGGETQYFGPGTRLLVL.

This clone has a handful of counts. This rearrangement joins TRBV5-1 to TRBJ2-1; 7 bases line up with TRBD1. This CDR3 comprises 15 residues. Germline V gene data show CDR1 as SGHRS and CDR2 as YFSETQ. The V segment lost 3 bases and the J segment 6 bases; nucleotides outside the gene matches: 9. The CDR3 DNA follows: TGCGCCAGCAGCTGGGGGACAGTTCCGATCAATGAGCAGTTCTTC. This sequence encodes CASSWGTVPINEQFF.

The sample holds a few counts of this clone. The chain couples TRBV30 to TRBJ1-2, with 11 nucleotides matching TRBD1. Trimming took 4 bases from V and 7 from J; bases not matched to a gene: 11. The CDR3 covers 15 residues. The germline V gene has CDR1 GTSNPN and CDR2 SVGIG (reference sequence). This chain's CDR3 is CAWNVFGQGAGGYTF. For the CDR3, the DNA is TGTGCCTGGAATGTCTTTGGACAGGGGGCGGGTGGCTACACCTTC.

This clone has just one count. The junction differs from germline at one of its ends, possibly a read error. CDR3 bases: TGTGCTAGCAGCCTGTGGACAGGACGACTCAATCAGCCCCAGCATTTT. Translation: CASSLWTGRLNQPQHF. This chain links TRBV7-7 with TRBJ1-5, with 7 bases lining up with TRBD1. The CDR3 loop spans 16 amino acids. Germline assignment: CDR1 SSHAT and CDR2 FNYEAQ (reference sequence).

This clone was found a few times. The chain uses TRBV24-1 and TRBJ1-2; 10 bases match TRBD1. Losses at the gene ends were 4 bases for V and 2 bases for J; bases not matched to a gene: 3. CDR1 is KGHDR, CDR2 SFDVKD, per germline. The CDR3 totals 15 residues. In DNA form, the CDR3 reads TGTGCCACCAGTGAACAGGGACAGGGGAACTATGGCTACACCTTC. It specifies CATSEQGQGNYGYTF.

The J gene is TRBJ1-2, the V gene TRBV14; TRBD1 matches 9 bases. CDR1 is SGHDN and CDR2 is FVKESK in the germline V gene. The CDR3 has 15 residues. The V segment lost 3 bases and the J segment 4 bases; nucleotides outside the gene matches: 6. The CDR3: CASSHEGQGTYGYTF. The CDR3 DNA reads as TGTGCCAGCAGCCACGAAGGACAGGGGACCTATGGCTACACCTTC.

The V gene is TRBV13, the J gene TRBJ2-3; a possible D gene is TRBD2 (6 bases). The CDR3 runs to 14 residues. Germline V gene data show CDR1 as PRHDT and CDR2 as FYEKMQ (reference sequence). Deletions cut 5 bases from V and 0 bases from J, with 9 bases between. DNA for the CDR3: TGTGCCAGCAGCCCGGGGGTTAGCACAGATACGCAGTATTTT. Translating gives CASSPGVSTDTQYF.

With respect to this clone: The identical CDR3 is also encoded by other nucleotide sequences in the sample. This chain connects TRBV5-1 to TRBJ1-2, with TRBD1 matching over 8 bases. The J segment lost 5 bases and the V segment lost 0 bases, leaving 0 bases of the junction unmatched. The V gene's germline CDR1 is SGHRS and CDR2 YFSETQ. The CDR3 has 13 amino acids. In DNA form, the CDR3 reads TGCGCCAGCAGCTTGGACAGGGGGTATGGCTACACCTTC. Its translation: CASSLDRGYGYTF. The full variable domain, in which reference TRBV5-1 and TRBJ1-2 provide the parts outside the CDR3, is KAGVTQTPRYLIKTRGQQVTLSCSPISGHRSVSWYQQTPGQGLQFLFEYFSETQRNKGNFPGRFSGRQFSNSRSEMNVSTLELGDSALYLCASSLDRGYGYTFGSGTRLTVV.